This TCR beta chain was retrieved from a study of graft-versus-host responses after intestinal transplantation. Study conclusions and caveats: Some patients had graft-donor T cell macrochimerism, and their allografts showed high graft-versus-host to host-versus-graft clonal ratios.

The CDR3 is 16 residues long. With V trimmed by 5 bases and J by 3 bases, 10 bases remained unmatched. Per the germline V gene, CDR1 is LGHNA and CDR2 is YSLEER. TCRdb's table, derived via immunoSEQ multiplex PCR, lists solely in-frame clones and lacks some. Of fewer than 95,000 clones listed, roughly 91% are singletons. This clone appeared once. The antigen is not known. The chain links TRBV4-3 to TRBJ2-3, with 8 bases aligning to TRBD2. This clonotype was obtained from a human donor who received an intestinal transplant. The sequencing here drew on unstimulated CD8+ T cells sorted from spleen or lymph node cells, taken before intestinal transplant. CDR3: CASSSNPGLGTDTQYF. CDR3 coding DNA: TGCGCCAGCAGCTCGAACCCGGGACTAGGAACAGATACGCAGTATTTT.